This T cell receptor (beta chain) stems from a study of blood T cell repertoires in COVID-19. As for the study in general: Acute and convalescent COVID-19 samples came from the United States, Italy and Spain. Nucleic acid was either cDNA or gDNA, and it came from T cells, B-cell-depleted T cells, or PBMCs.

CDR1 MNHEY and CDR2 SVGAGI come from the germline V gene. V lost 7 bases, J lost 4 bases, and 8 bases stayed unmatched. The CDR3 sequence is 15 residues long. Original methodology: Amplifying reference gene primers gave estimates of nucleated cell counts. The assay was immunoSEQ multiplex PCR, and TCRdb's table has in-frame clones only and misses some. D and trimming come from the DNA, and the V and J calls and clone size come from that table. The profile shows about 260,000 clones, 83% of them singletons. This sequence was found in a woman between 45 and 60 years old who had recovered from COVID-19. The chain combines TRBV6-5 with TRBJ1-3; TRBD1 matches at 9 bases. The sequenced sample was peripheral blood. The CDR3 sequence: CASTPGQGWGNTIYF. The DNA of the CDR3 is TGTGCCAGCACCCCGGGACAGGGATGGGGAAACACCATATATTTT.